This TCR beta chain is from a study of blood T cell repertoires in COVID-19. Turning to the study itself: Spain, Italy and the United States supplied samples that represented acute and convalescent COVID-19.

The protocol was immunoSEQ multiplex PCR, while the TCRdb copy is restricted to in-frame clones and leaves out a portion. The table includes fewer than 110,000 clones, about 87% detected once. The CDR3 contains 14 residues. Germline V CDR1 and CDR2: MDHEN, SYDVKM. Trimming took off 6 bases at V and 2 bases at J, with 14 bases between the two ends. The specimen was peripheral blood. This TCR came from a woman between 25 and 40 years old with acute or convalescent COVID-19. The chain links TRBV28 to TRBJ2-7, with D perhaps matching TRBD1 (5 bases). CDR3 coding DNA: TGTGCCAGCAGCCAGACTGACAGAACCTACGAGCAGTACTTC. Translating gives CASSQTDRTYEQYF.